This entry concerns a single TCR beta chain. It was genomic DNA that served as the template for profiling TCR beta VDJ and CDR3. TCRdb re-analysed the reads in MiXCR, keeping a single row per CDR3 protein. The sample has over 150,000 distinct CDR3 sequences, about 53% seen once. This entry belongs to a study of CD8+CD57+ T cells in acquired aplastic anemia. In the study overall: The DNA of sorted CD4+ and CD8+ cells averaged 3.2 ug.

The germline V and J ends were trimmed by 3 bases and 5 bases, with 8 bases remaining between them. Germline V gene lookup returns CDR1 SEHNR and CDR2 FQNEAQ (reference sequence). CDR3 length: 14 residues. The chain couples TRBV7-9 to TRBJ1-6; D is possibly TRBD1 (6 bases). The sequencing input was sorted CD4+, CD8+, or CD8+CD57+ T cells (not recorded which) from PBMCs. The receptor was isolated from a human donor in good health, serving as a control. CDR3 DNA: TGTGCCAGCAGCTTCAAGGGGGATAATTCACCCCTCCACTTT. It codes for CASSFKGDNSPLHF.